The 28 T cell receptor beta chains below come from one sample, sequenced in a study of cytomegalovirus exposure and HLA in healthy donors. Both 60 Vbeta primers and 13 Jbeta primers went into the PCR. Clones were sequenced by immunoSEQ multiplex PCR, and TCRdb holds only the in-frame ones, with some missing. This sample has 90,000 or so clones; 82% occur once, and the top ten carry roughly 3.8%. The material sequenced was PBMCs. These receptor sequences come from a man aged 45-60 years in good health and CMV-seronegative.

At least ten counts were recorded for this clone. The chain combines TRBV2 with TRBJ1-6; 10 nucleotides align to TRBD1. This CDR3 has 14 amino acids. Germline values: CDR1 SNHLY, CDR2 FYNNEI. V lost 5 bases and J lost 14; bases outside the gene matches: 9. The CDR3 DNA sequence: TGTGCCAGCAGTCGGGACAGGGGAGTAGGATCCCTCCACTTT. It yields the protein CASSRDRGVGSLHF. Full variable domain (outside the CDR3, taken from reference TRBV2 and TRBJ1-6): EPEVTQTPSHQVTQMGQEVILRCVPISNHLYFYWYRQILGQKVEFLVSFYNNEISEKSEIFDDQFSVERPDGSNFTLKIRSTKLEDSAMYFCASSRDRGVGSLHFGNGTRLTVT.

This sequence joins TRBV7-9 and TRBJ2-6; D may be TRBD1 (5 bases). Germline values: CDR1 SEHNR, CDR2 FQNEAQ (reference sequence). The V end was cut by 0 bases, the J end by 0 bases, with 9 bases between. This CDR3 is 17 amino acids long. CDR3 nucleotide sequence: TGTGCCAGCAGCTTAGCGCCGACAGTCTCTGGGGCCAACGTCCTGACTTTC. Translation gives CASSLAPTVSGANVLTF.

The genes are TRBV28 and TRBJ2-3, with TRBD2 identical over 11 bases. There are 14 residues in the CDR3. CDR1 and CDR2 from the germline V gene are MDHEN and SYDVKM. V dropped 4 bases and J dropped 3; count of bases not matched to a gene: 0. The CDR3 reads CASSSSGRTDTQYF. CDR3 bases: TGTGCCAGCAGTTCTAGCGGGAGGACAGATACGCAGTATTTT.

This clone appeared a few times. This chain joins TRBV7-9 and TRBJ1-1; 9 nucleotides align to TRBD1. This CDR3 comprises 16 residues. CDR1 and CDR2 (germline): SEHNR, FQNEAQ (reference sequence). J lost 1 base, V lost 5 bases, and 8 bases had no gene match. The CDR3 region is CASSTPWDRENTEAFF. CDR3 sequence (DNA): TGTGCCAGCAGCACACCATGGGACAGGGAGAACACTGAAGCTTTCTTT.

The gene calls are TRBV7-9 and TRBJ2-3; 8 bases agree with TRBD2. Germline V gene lookup returns CDR1 SEHNR and CDR2 FQNEAQ (reference sequence). The CDR3 sequence is 16 residues long. The trim removed 6 bases at V and 0 bases at J, leaving 8 bases unmatched. The CDR3 reads CASSTPSGRSTDTQYF. Written as DNA, the CDR3 is TGTGCCAGCAGTACGCCTAGCGGGCGGAGCACAGATACGCAGTATTTT.

This clone was seen once. V and J are TRBV29-1 and TRBJ1-2; 8 bases are shared with TRBD1. Germline CDR1 is SQVTM and CDR2 is ANQGSEA. The CDR3 contains 14 residues. J gave up 7 bases and V 7 bases, and 14 bases lay outside the gene matches. The CDR3 bases are TGCAGCGCTTCTGTCATAGGGACAGGTAGTGGCTACACCTTC. Its translation: CSASVIGTGSGYTF. Based on the CDR3 plus reference TRBV29-1 and TRBJ1-2, the full variable domain is SAVISQKPSRDICQRGTSLTIQCQVDSQVTMMFWYRQQPGQSLTLIATANQGSEATYESGFVIDKFPISRPNLTFSTLTVSNMSPEDSSIYLCSASVIGTGSGYTFGSGTRLTVV.

CDR3: CASRGQENTGELFF. In DNA form, the CDR3 reads TGTGCCAGCAGGGGACAGGAGAACACCGGGGAGCTGTTTTTT. The genes are TRBV6-4 and TRBJ2-2; 8 bases align to TRBD1. V gave up 6 bases and J gave up 1 base; unmatched junction bases: 1. CDR1 is MRHNA, CDR2 SNTAGT, per germline. The CDR3 length is 14 residues.

V usage is TRBV9 and J usage is TRBJ1-2; 8 bases match TRBD1. Trimming removed 4 bases from V and 3 bases from J; junction bases left unmatched: 8. CDR3 size: 15 residues. Germline V lookup: CDR1 SGDLS, CDR2 YYNGEE. CDR3 loop: CASSLIGQGDYGYTF. The CDR3 DNA follows: TGTGCCAGCAGCCTTATTGGACAGGGAGACTATGGCTACACCTTC. The full variable domain, its missing parts supplied by reference TRBV9 and TRBJ1-2, is DSGVTQTPKHLITATGQRVTLRCSPRSGDLSVYWYQQSLDQGLQFLIQYYNGEERAKGNILERFSAQQFPDLHSELNLSSLELGDSALYFCASSLIGQGDYGYTFGSGTRLTVV.

This clone occurred once. This rearrangement joins TRBV29-1 to TRBJ2-5; 7 nucleotides match TRBD1. The last part of the DNA fits TRBJ2-7 better; the J call may be wrong. The germline V gene encodes CDR1 SQVTM and CDR2 ANQGSEA. This CDR3 region has 14 residues. CDR3 nucleotides: TGCAGCGGTTCGACAGGGAGCTCTTCATACGAGCAGTACTTC. Protein: CSGSTGSSSYEQYF.

This clone was counted once. The chain combines TRBV2 with TRBJ2-7; D not certain. V dropped 4 bases and J dropped 6 bases, with 10 bases sitting between them. There are 12 residues in the CDR3. Germline V gives CDR1 SNHLY, CDR2 FYNNEI. In DNA, the CDR3 is TGTGCCAGCAGTGCCAGTGGGCCCGAGCAGTACTTC. Encoded protein: CASSASGPEQYF.

This clone was picked up a small number of times. The chain combines TRBV7-9 with TRBJ2-3, with TRBD2 as a possible D gene (5 bases). The germline gives CDR1 SEHNR, CDR2 FQNEAQ (reference sequence). V was trimmed by 2 bases and J by 2 bases, leaving 14 bases between them. This CDR3 has 16 residues. CDR3 bases: TGTGCCAGCAGCTTACCCGCAGCGGATGTCACAGATACGCAGTATTTT. This gives the protein CASSLPAADVTDTQYF. Full variable domain (outside the CDR3, taken from reference TRBV7-9 and TRBJ2-3): DTGVSQNPRHKITKRGQNVTFRCDPISEHNRLYWYRQTLGQGPEFLTYFQNEAQLEKSRLLSDRFSAERPKGSFSTLEIQRTEQGDSAMYLCASSLPAADVTDTQYFGPGTRLTVL.

V is TRBV10-1 and J is TRBJ2-7; 7 bases line up with TRBD2. CDR1 is WNHNN, CDR2 SYGVQD, per germline (reference sequence). There are 17 residues in the CDR3. Trimming at V came to 0 bases and at J to 2 bases, leaving 10 bases not matched to a gene. DNA of the CDR3: TGCGCCAGCAGTGAGTCTTGGTCTAGCGGTAGGACCTACGAGCAGTACTTC. Translating it yields CASSESWSSGRTYEQYF.

The CDR3 nucleotides are TGTGCCAGCAGTTTGCCGACTAGCGGGAGGGGGCAGTTCTTC. Translated, it gives CASSLPTSGRGQFF. The genes are TRBV28 and TRBJ2-1; 14 nucleotides align to TRBD2. Germline V gives CDR1 MDHEN, CDR2 SYDVKM. Trimming at V came to 3 bases and at J to 12 bases, leaving 4 bases not matched to a gene. CDR3 length equals 14 residues.

This chain joins TRBV28 and TRBJ1-1; D is possibly TRBD1 (5 bases). Trimming cost V 7 bases and J 3 bases, with 18 bases left between them. In germline, CDR1 is MDHEN, CDR2 SYDVKM. CDR3 size: 15 residues. The CDR3: CASKSQGRWDTEAFF. The CDR3 nucleotides are TGTGCCAGCAAAAGTCAGGGTAGATGGGACACTGAAGCTTTCTTT.

V gene TRBV10-3 combines with J gene TRBJ1-5; D possibly corresponds to TRBD1 (6 bases). V shed 10 bases and J shed 6 bases, with 16 bases lying between them. Per the germline V gene, CDR1 is ENHRY and CDR2 is SYGVKD. This CDR3 contains 13 residues. CDR3 sequence (DNA): TGTGCCAGCAAACAGGGAGGGGGTCAGCCCCAGCATTTT. Translating gives CASKQGGGQPQHF.

The chain links TRBV11-2 to TRBJ2-1; TRBD2 aligns across 9 bases. V trimming: 5 bases; J trimming: 3 bases; junction bases outside the gene matches: 8. This CDR3 spans 16 amino acids. Germline CDR1 and CDR2: SGHAT and FQNNGV. The CDR3 is CASSTRLAVVYNEQFF. CDR3 nucleotides: TGTGCCAGCAGCACCCGACTAGCGGTAGTCTACAATGAGCAGTTCTTC.

The table lists this clone with a few counts. The V call is TRBV4-1, the J call TRBJ2-3; D unclear. CDR1 is MGHRA, CDR2 YSYEKL, per germline. This CDR3 contains 15 residues. The V end was cut by 0 bases, the J end by 5 bases, with 12 bases between. The DNA of the CDR3 is TGCGCCAGCAGCCAAGATCAACGTCCGGGAGATACGCAGTATTTT. The encoded protein is CASSQDQRPGDTQYF.

Of note for this clone: The same CDR3 also results from other DNA sequences found in this sample. The V call is TRBV28, the J call TRBJ1-4; 10 bases are a match to TRBD1. Germline V CDR1 and CDR2: MDHEN, SYDVKM. V trimming: 2 bases; J trimming: 6 bases; junction bases outside the gene matches: 3. This CDR3 spans 15 amino acids. The CDR3 sequence is CASSLAGTGDEKLFF. DNA for the CDR3: TGTGCCAGCAGTTTAGCCGGGACAGGGGATGAAAAACTGTTTTTT.

This chain joins TRBV4-2 and TRBJ1-1; unclear D gene. The V end lost 0 bases, the J end lost 5 bases, and 7 bases lay between the germline ends. CDR1 and CDR2 (germline): LGHNA, YNFKEQ. The CDR3 consists of 13 residues. The CDR3 sequence is CASSQDRETEAFF. The CDR3 DNA reads TGTGCCAGCAGCCAAGATCGGGAGACTGAAGCTTTCTTT.

In this sample, this clone turned up once. The rearrangement joins TRBV28 to TRBJ2-5; 9 bases fit TRBD2. Germline assignment: CDR1 MDHEN and CDR2 SYDVKM. The CDR3 totals 15 residues. The J segment lost 3 bases and the V segment lost 6 bases, leaving 8 bases of the junction unmatched. Here the CDR3 reads CASRGAGGGKETQYF. CDR3 coding DNA: TGTGCCAGCAGGGGGGCGGGGGGGGGCAAAGAGACCCAGTACTTC. Supplemented by reference TRBV28 and TRBJ2-5, the full variable domain reads DVKVTQSSRYLVKRTGEKVFLECVQDMDHENMFWYRQDPGLGLRLIYFSYDVKMKEKGDIPEGYSVSREKKERFSLILESASTNQTSMYLCASRGAGGGKETQYFGPGTRLLVL.

The rearrangement links TRBV29-1 to TRBJ1-3; D possibly corresponds to TRBD1 (6 bases). This CDR3 spans 14 amino acids. V lost 4 bases and J lost 3, with 13 bases in between. The V gene's germline CDR1 is SQVTM and CDR2 ANQGSEA. This chain's CDR3 is CSVAMGAVGNTIYF. DNA of the CDR3: TGCAGCGTTGCGATGGGGGCTGTTGGAAACACCATATATTTT.

J is TRBJ1-2 and V is TRBV18, with D hard to call. The CDR3 runs 15 residues. Trimming removed 0 bases from V and 6 bases from J, with 14 bases in between. Germline loops: CDR1 KGHSH, CDR2 LQKENI. CDR3 bases: TGTGCCAGCTCACCACCATCACGGGAAGTGAATGGCTACACCTTC. Encoded protein: CASSPPSREVNGYTF.

The CDR3 DNA is TGTGCCAGCAGGGACCTAGGCGGGGGGCAAGATACGCAGTATTTT. Its translation is CASRDLGGGQDTQYF. V and J are TRBV6-1 and TRBJ2-3; 8 bases match TRBD2. The CDR3 loop spans 15 amino acids. The germline gives CDR1 MNHNS, CDR2 SASEGT. Germline trimming cut 6 bases from V and 5 bases from J; bases unmatched to any gene: 10.

This clone was observed once. The CDR3: CASSLERGSPTRDNEQFF. The CDR3 DNA is TGCGCCAGCAGCTTGGAACGCGGGAGCCCCACTCGGGACAATGAGCAGTTCTTC. J is TRBJ2-1 and V is TRBV5-1; 7 positions agree with TRBD2. The germline V gene encodes CDR1 SGHRS and CDR2 YFSETQ. The J segment lost 5 bases and the V segment lost 0 bases, leaving 14 bases of the junction unmatched. The length of the CDR3 is 18 residues.

This chain connects TRBV23-1 to TRBJ2-3, with TRBD2 matching over 11 bases. TRBV23-1 is filed as an ORF, its function uncertain. The CDR3 has 13 amino acids. Trimming at V came to 3 bases and at J to 14 bases, leaving 7 bases not matched to a gene. The CDR3 DNA reads TGCGCCAGCAGTCATGCGGGACTAGCGGTTAGGTATTTT. Translating it yields CASSHAGLAVRYF.

This clone was observed a handful of times. The rearrangement links TRBV19 to TRBJ2-7; 14 bases are a match to TRBD2. V lost 6 bases, J lost 3 bases, and 4 bases stayed unmatched. This CDR3 comprises 15 residues. CDR1 is LNHDA, CDR2 SQIVND, per germline (reference sequence). CDR3 region: CASSTGLAGGYEQYF. The CDR3 nucleotides read TGTGCCAGTAGCACCGGACTAGCGGGAGGCTACGAGCAGTACTTC.

The gene calls are TRBV28 and TRBJ1-1; tentatively, D is TRBD1 (6 bases). The CDR3 runs 15 residues. CDR1 MDHEN and CDR2 SYDVKM come from the germline V gene. V lost 3 bases and J lost 7, with 18 bases in between. The CDR3 spells CASSLGGAPSLEAFF. The CDR3 bases are TGTGCCAGCAGTTTGGGGGGGGCCCCCTCCCTTGAAGCTTTCTTT.

This CDR3 reads CATSRDQGGSGELFF. The CDR3 DNA is TGTGCCACCAGCAGAGATCAGGGGGGCTCGGGGGAGCTGTTTTTT. The chain employs TRBV15 and TRBJ2-2; D may be TRBD1 (7 bases). CDR3 length: 15 amino acids. The ends were cut back, 0 bases at V and 8 bases at J, with 13 bases in the middle. Germline CDR1 and CDR2: LNHNV and YYDKDF (reference sequence).